This T cell receptor beta chain is from a study of Ad26.COV2.S vaccination and SARS-CoV-2 variants. Assay: immunoSEQ multiplex PCR; the TCRdb copy retains only in-frame clones and omits some. This table holds approximately 280,000 clones, about 89% found once. Treatment here: over 15 received Ad26.COV2.S at low or high dose, single or two shots; roughly 5 received placebo; per-sample allocation not given. Sampling was done on day 63 after the first vaccine or placebo injection. This clone has only a few counts. Germline-derived CDR1 and CDR2 are SNHLY and FYNNEI. The CDR3 runs to 15 residues. Deletions cut 4 bases from V and 7 bases from J, with 16 bases between.

This receptor was identified in a person aged 18 to 65 who received the Ad26.COV2.S COVID-19 vaccine or a placebo. The source material was peripheral blood, sampled in a trial of Ad26.COV2.S vaccine versus placebo. The V gene is TRBV2, the J gene TRBJ1-4; D is unresolved. The CDR3 protein is CASSAARMMVEKLFF. The CDR3 DNA reads as TGTGCCAGCAGTGCGGCACGGATGATGGTTGAAAAACTGTTTTTT.